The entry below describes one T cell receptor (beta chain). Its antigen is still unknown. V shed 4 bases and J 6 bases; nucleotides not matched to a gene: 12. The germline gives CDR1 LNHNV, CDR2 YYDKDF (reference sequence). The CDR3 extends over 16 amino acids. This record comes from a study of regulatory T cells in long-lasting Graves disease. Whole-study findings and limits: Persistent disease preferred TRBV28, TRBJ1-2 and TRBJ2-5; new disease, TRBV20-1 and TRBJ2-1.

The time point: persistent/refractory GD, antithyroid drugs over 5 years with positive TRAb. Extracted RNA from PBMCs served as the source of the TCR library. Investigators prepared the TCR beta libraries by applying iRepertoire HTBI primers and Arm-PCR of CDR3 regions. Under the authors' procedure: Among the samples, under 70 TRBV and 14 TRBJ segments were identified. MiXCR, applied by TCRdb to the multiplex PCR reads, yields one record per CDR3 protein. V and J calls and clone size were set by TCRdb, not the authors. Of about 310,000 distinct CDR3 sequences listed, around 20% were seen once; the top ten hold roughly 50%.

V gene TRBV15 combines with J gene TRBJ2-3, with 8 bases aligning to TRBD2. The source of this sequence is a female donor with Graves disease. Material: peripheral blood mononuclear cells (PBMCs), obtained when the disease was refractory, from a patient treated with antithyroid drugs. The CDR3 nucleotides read TGTGCCACCAGCACCCTATGGAGCGGGAGAGGGGATACGCAGTATTTT. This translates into CATSTLWSGRGDTQYF.